A single sample gave rise to the 31 T cell receptor beta chains below, sequenced in a study of blood T cell repertoires in COVID-19. Here immunoSEQ multiplex PCR was the method, and the copy in TCRdb shows in-frame clones only, minus some. Among tens of thousands of clones listed, about 89% were seen once. The specimen sequenced was peripheral blood. These receptors came from a human donor in a cohort sampled during active COVID-19.

In nucleotides, the CDR3 is TGTGCCAGCTCACCCTCCCTTAATGAAAAACTGTTTTTT. This translates into CASSPSLNEKLFF. The chain recombines TRBV18 with TRBJ1-4; the D is unclear. V gave up 3 bases and J gave up 4 bases, with 6 bases separating them. CDR1 and CDR2 (germline): KGHSH, LQKENI. This CDR3 spans 13 amino acids. The entire variable domain, with the rest obtained from reference TRBV18 and TRBJ1-4, is as follows: NAGVMQNPRHLVRRRGQEARLRCSPMKGHSHVYWYRQLPEEGLKFMVYLQKENIIDESGMPKERFSAEFPKEGPSILRIQQVVRGDSAAYFCASSPSLNEKLFFGSGTQLSVL.

This clone was recorded only once. The J gene is TRBJ1-3, the V gene TRBV4-3; unclear D gene. This CDR3 comprises 15 residues. Trimming took off 0 bases at V and 7 bases at J, with 13 bases between the two ends. In germline, CDR1 is LGHNA, CDR2 YSLEER. CDR3 sequence: CASSQDEQVPNTIYF. In nucleotides, the CDR3 is TGCGCCAGCAGCCAAGATGAGCAGGTTCCGAACACCATATATTTT.

This clone was seen a handful of times. The chain carries TRBV2 and TRBJ1-5; possibly TRBD1 for D (5 bases). This CDR3 comprises 14 residues. The germline CDR1 and CDR2 sequences are SNHLY and FYNNEI. V was trimmed by 3 bases and J by 2 bases, leaving 8 bases between them. In DNA, the CDR3 is TGTGCCAGCAGTGAGCAGGGTGGCAATCAGCCCCAGCATTTT. Translated, it gives CASSEQGGNQPQHF.

The chain links TRBV2 to TRBJ1-1, with D possibly being TRBD1 (6 bases). CDR1 is SNHLY and CDR2 is FYNNEI in the germline V gene. This CDR3 has 11 amino acids. V shed 6 bases and J shed 11 bases, with 13 bases lying between them. In nucleotides, the CDR3 is TGTGCCAGCAGAGGACAGCTCGAGGCTTTCTTT. It translates to CASRGQLEAFF.

The chain recombines TRBV19 with TRBJ1-5, with 7 positions matching TRBD1. V shed 8 bases and J 4 bases; nucleotides not matched to a gene: 8. Germline assignment: CDR1 LNHDA and CDR2 SQIVND (reference sequence). This CDR3 comprises 14 residues. CDR3 amino acids: CASYEGAWNQPQHF. The DNA of the CDR3 is TGTGCCAGTTATGAGGGGGCCTGGAATCAGCCCCAGCATTTT.

This clone was observed once. The rearrangement links TRBV5-4 to TRBJ2-5; D is possibly TRBD2 (6 bases). The CDR3 is 15 amino acids. Germline-derived CDR1 and CDR2 are SGHNT and YYREEE (reference sequence). The V gene lost 4 bases and the J gene lost 3 bases, with 16 bases spanning the gap. This CDR3 reads CASSQSSAGKETQYF. The DNA for the CDR3 is TGTGCCAGCAGCCAGTCCAGTGCGGGGAAAGAGACCCAGTACTTC.

The V gene is TRBV4-2, the J gene TRBJ1-2; no definite D call. The germline V gene has CDR1 LGHNA and CDR2 YNFKEQ. This CDR3 has 14 residues. V dropped 3 bases and J dropped 7 bases, with 15 bases sitting between them. CDR3 region: CASSQLEGIGGYTF. CDR3 coding DNA: TGTGCCAGCAGCCAGTTGGAGGGAATCGGTGGCTACACCTTC.

The V call is TRBV19, the J call TRBJ1-1; a possible D gene is TRBD1 (5 bases). The CDR3 covers 12 residues. CDR1 is LNHDA and CDR2 is SQIVND in the germline V gene (reference sequence). V lost 6 bases, J lost 5 bases, and 10 bases lay in between. Here the CDR3 DNA reads TGTGCCAGTAGCAACAGGCAAACTGAAGCTTTCTTT. Its protein product is CASSNRQTEAFF.

The DNA of the CDR3 is TGTGCCGCTACAGGGAACACTGAAGCTTTCTTT. This gives the protein CAATGNTEAFF. V and J are TRBV30 and TRBJ1-1; perhaps TRBD1 as D (5 bases). The CDR3 covers 11 residues. Germline CDR1 reads GTSNPN; CDR2 reads SVGIG (reference sequence). The ends were cut back, 8 bases at V and 1 base at J, with 8 bases in the middle. Combining the CDR3 with reference TRBV30 and TRBJ1-1 gives the whole variable domain SQTIHQWPATLVQPVGSPLSLECTVEGTSNPNLYWYRQAAGRGLQLLFYSVGIGQISSEVPQNLSASRPQDRQFILSSKKLLLSDSGFYLCAATGNTEAFFGQGTRLTVV.

The rearrangement uses TRBV30 and TRBJ1-1; 7 nucleotides match TRBD1. The ends lost 2 bases at V and 3 bases at J; junction bases unmatched: 0. Germline CDR1 is GTSNPN and CDR2 is SVGIG (reference sequence). CDR3 length: 12 amino acids. The CDR3 region has the DNA TGTGCCTGGAGTACAGGGGACACTGAAGCTTTCTTT. Translated: CAWSTGDTEAFF.

The chain joins TRBV12-5 to TRBJ2-4; D perhaps matches TRBD1 (5 bases). CDR3 length: 11 amino acids. Between the trimmed V and J ends, which lost 7 bases and 8 bases, there was a span of 9 bases. Germline CDR1 is LGHNT and CDR2 is FRNRAP. The CDR3 sequence: CASALGDIQYF. In DNA form, the CDR3 reads TGTGCTAGTGCCCTAGGGGACATTCAGTACTTC.

The chain has TRBV21-1 and TRBJ2-1; the table's D gene call, TRBD2, was not cross checked with the DNA. TRBV21-1 has pseudogene status. CDR3 length: 12 amino acids. CDR3 amino acids: CASSMTNHEQFF. As DNA, the CDR3 is TGTGCCAGCAGCATGACTAACCATGAGCAGTTCTTC.

This clone appeared a single time. V usage is TRBV28 and J usage is TRBJ1-4, with unresolved D. This CDR3 spans 15 amino acids. Germline V gives CDR1 MDHEN, CDR2 SYDVKM. Trimming pared 5 bases from V and 8 bases from J, leaving 18 bases between. CDR3: CASSPRGGGGEKLFF. The CDR3 DNA reads TGTGCCAGCAGTCCACGAGGAGGTGGTGGGGAAAAACTGTTTTTT.

This clone was found once. The rearrangement joins TRBV7-3 to TRBJ1-2; D is uncertain. The CDR3 covers 18 residues. V was shortened by 3 bases and J by 3 bases, with 23 bases between the two germline ends. Germline V gives CDR1 SGHTA, CDR2 FQGTGA. CDR3: CASSFQRPPDNRDYGYTF. The DNA for the CDR3 is TGTGCCAGCAGCTTCCAACGCCCCCCCGACAACCGCGACTATGGCTACACCTTC.

The chain has TRBV3-1 (or the pseudogene TRBV3-2) and TRBJ1-5; 7 nucleotides agree with TRBD1. Germline V gene data show CDR1 as LGHDT and CDR2 as YNNKEL (reference sequence). The V segment lost 0 bases and the J segment 2 bases; nucleotides outside the gene matches: 13. This CDR3 has 19 residues. DNA of the CDR3: TGTGCCAGCAGCCAAGAATCGGCTTGGACAGGAGGAGGCAATCAGCCCCAGCATTTT. This translates into CASSQESAWTGGGNQPQHF.

The chain employs TRBV10-3 and TRBJ2-3; 7 bases align to TRBD1. CDR1 and CDR2 (germline): ENHRY, SYGVKD. The CDR3 has 16 amino acids. V trimming: 7 bases; J trimming: 4 bases; junction bases outside the gene matches: 14. In DNA, the CDR3 is TGTGCCATCAAGCCCCATACTCGACAGGGCGCAGATACGCAGTATTTT. This sequence encodes CAIKPHTRQGADTQYF.

This clone turned up a few times. This chain joins TRBV18 and TRBJ1-5; 8 bases are a match to TRBD1. Looked up from germline, CDR1 is KGHSH and CDR2 is LQKENI. This CDR3 is 14 amino acids long. After removal of 2 bases from V and 6 bases from J, the junction contained 3 bases not matched to a gene. The CDR3 loop reads CASSPTGGVQPQHF. CDR3 in DNA: TGTGCCAGCTCACCAACAGGGGGAGTTCAGCCCCAGCATTTT. Supplemented by reference TRBV18 and TRBJ1-5, the full variable domain reads NAGVMQNPRHLVRRRGQEARLRCSPMKGHSHVYWYRQLPEEGLKFMVYLQKENIIDESGMPKERFSAEFPKEGPSILRIQQVVRGDSAAYFCASSPTGGVQPQHFGDGTRLSIL.

The chain joins TRBV10-3 to TRBJ1-1; 8 bases fit TRBD1. Germline CDR1 ENHRY, CDR2 SYGVKD. V trimming: 7 bases; J trimming: 1 base; junction bases outside the gene matches: 5. The CDR3 is 14 residues long. For the CDR3, the DNA is TGTGCCATCACCTACGACAGGGGGAACACTGAAGCTTTCTTT. This encodes CAITYDRGNTEAFF.

The rearrangement joins TRBV2 to TRBJ2-1, with D perhaps TRBD1 (6 bases). The CDR3 covers 11 residues. The ends were cut back, 7 bases at V and 6 bases at J, with 7 bases in the middle. The V gene's germline CDR1 is SNHLY and CDR2 FYNNEI. The CDR3, as DNA: TGTGCCAGCACAGGGGTCAATGAGCAGTTCTTC. This gives the protein CASTGVNEQFF.

V and J are TRBV7-9 and TRBJ2-1; TRBD2 matches 7 bases. Germline V CDR1 and CDR2: SEHNR, FQNEAQ (reference sequence). The J segment lost 1 base and the V segment lost 1 base, leaving 1 base of the junction unmatched. This CDR3 region has 15 residues. DNA for the CDR3: TGTGCCAGCAGCTTAGACGGGGGGTCCTACAATGAGCAGTTCTTC. This gives the protein CASSLDGGSYNEQFF. Variable domain in full (rest from reference TRBV7-9 and TRBJ2-1): DTGVSQNPRHKITKRGQNVTFRCDPISEHNRLYWYRQTLGQGPEFLTYFQNEAQLEKSRLLSDRFSAERPKGSFSTLEIQRTEQGDSAMYLCASSLDGGSYNEQFFGPGTRLTVL.

The chain carries TRBV11-3 and TRBJ2-6; D may be TRBD1 (6 bases). Trimming shortened V by 5 bases and J by 5 bases, and 13 bases separated the two germline ends. CDR3 length equals 15 residues. Germline V gene data show CDR1 as SGHNT and CDR2 as YENEEA. Here the CDR3 reads CASSPSRGRANVLTF. The CDR3 DNA sequence: TGTGCCAGCAGCCCTTCCAGGGGAAGGGCCAACGTCCTGACTTTC.

V and J are TRBV27 and TRBJ2-7; perhaps TRBD1 as D (5 bases). Deletions cut 2 bases from V and 4 bases from J, with 15 bases between. The CDR3 sequence is 15 residues long. Germline V CDR1 and CDR2: MNHEY, SMNVEV (reference sequence). CDR3 in DNA: TGTGCCAGCAGTTTAGGGGCTCAGCCGTCTTACGAGCAGTACTTC. Its protein product is CASSLGAQPSYEQYF.

The rearrangement links TRBV25-1 to TRBJ2-3; D possibly corresponds to TRBD2 (6 bases). Germline-derived CDR1 and CDR2 are MGHDK and SYGVNS. CDR3 length: 11 amino acids. The chain's CDR3 is CAASDTDTQYF. DNA of the CDR3: TGTGCGGCTAGCGACACAGATACGCAGTATTTT.

The chain has TRBV4-2 and TRBJ1-2, with TRBD1 matching over 7 bases. CDR3 size: 15 residues. Germline values: CDR1 LGHNA, CDR2 YNFKEQ. V was clipped by 4 bases and J by 2 bases; unmatched bases: 7. Written as DNA, the CDR3 is TGTGCCAGCAGCCCCCAGGAGGGGGCGAACTATGGCTACACCTTC. Translated: CASSPQEGANYGYTF.

This clone was seen a handful of times. In DNA, the CDR3 is TGTGCCAGCAGCGTAGGACAGAACACCGGGGAGCTGTTTTTT. This encodes CASSVGQNTGELFF. The chain recombines TRBV9 with TRBJ2-2; D gene ambiguous. This CDR3 is built from 14 residues. The V gene lost 0 bases and the J gene lost 1 base, with 4 bases spanning the gap. In germline, CDR1 is SGDLS, CDR2 YYNGEE.

This CDR3 is CAWKTSGGRWDEQFF. In nucleotides, the CDR3 is TGTGCCTGGAAGACTAGCGGGGGCCGGTGGGATGAGCAGTTCTTC. The V gene is TRBV30, the J gene TRBJ2-1; 12 nucleotides align to TRBD2. Per germline, CDR1 GTSNPN and CDR2 SVGIG (reference sequence). V shed 4 bases and J 8 bases; nucleotides not matched to a gene: 9. This CDR3 has 15 residues.

The chain carries TRBV9 and TRBJ2-1; D gene uncertain. Deletions cut 4 bases from V and 6 bases from J, with 11 bases between. This CDR3 is 13 amino acids long. Germline CDR1 is SGDLS and CDR2 is YYNGEE. The CDR3: CASSHSVPNEQFF. In nucleotides, the CDR3 is TGTGCCAGCAGCCACTCCGTCCCCAATGAGCAGTTCTTC. Using reference TRBV9 and TRBJ2-1 for the parts outside the CDR3, the full variable domain is DSGVTQTPKHLITATGQRVTLRCSPRSGDLSVYWYQQSLDQGLQFLIQYYNGEERAKGNILERFSAQQFPDLHSELNLSSLELGDSALYFCASSHSVPNEQFFGPGTRLTVL.

Only one count was recorded for this clone. This chain joins TRBV14 and TRBJ1-2; no clear D gene. The length of the CDR3 is 13 residues. CDR1 is SGHDN, CDR2 FVKESK, per germline. Between the trimmed V and J ends, which lost 1 base and 4 bases, there was a span of 7 bases. CDR3 nucleotide sequence: TGTGCCAGCAGCCAAGGGCAGGTCTATGGCTACACCTTC. Protein product: CASSQGQVYGYTF. Full variable domain (missing parts from reference TRBV14 and TRBJ1-2): EAGVTQFPSHSVIEKGQTVTLRCDPISGHDNLYWYRRVMGKEIKFLLHFVKESKQDESGMPNNRFLAERTGGTYSTLKVQPAELEDSGVYFCASSQGQVYGYTFGSGTRLTVV.

This chain joins TRBV11-2 and TRBJ2-5, with 7 bases aligning to TRBD1. Germline CDR1 SGHAT, CDR2 FQNNGV. With V trimmed by 5 bases and J by 5 bases, 14 bases remained unmatched. The CDR3 is made up of 16 amino acids. The CDR3 DNA reads as TGTGCCAGCAGCCCCCTCCGGGACCTAGGGGGCGAGACCCAGTACTTC. Protein product: CASSPLRDLGGETQYF.

The chain carries TRBV19 and TRBJ1-6, with D perhaps matching TRBD1 (5 bases). Trimming removed 5 bases at V and 1 base at J, with 15 bases between. The CDR3 contains 17 residues. The germline V gene has CDR1 LNHDA and CDR2 SQIVND (reference sequence). This CDR3 is CASSLRDALSYNSPLHF. CDR3 nucleotide sequence: TGTGCCAGTAGTTTGCGGGACGCCCTTTCCTATAATTCACCCCTCCACTTT.

The chain links TRBV11-2 to TRBJ1-6; 9 bases map to TRBD1. After removal of 5 bases from V and 10 bases from J, the junction contained 9 bases not matched to a gene. The germline V gene has CDR1 SGHAT and CDR2 FQNNGV. CDR3 length: 15 residues. CDR3 DNA sequence: TGTGCCAGCAGCCCCCGGGACAGGGTCGGATCACCCCTCCACTTT. Translation: CASSPRDRVGSPLHF.